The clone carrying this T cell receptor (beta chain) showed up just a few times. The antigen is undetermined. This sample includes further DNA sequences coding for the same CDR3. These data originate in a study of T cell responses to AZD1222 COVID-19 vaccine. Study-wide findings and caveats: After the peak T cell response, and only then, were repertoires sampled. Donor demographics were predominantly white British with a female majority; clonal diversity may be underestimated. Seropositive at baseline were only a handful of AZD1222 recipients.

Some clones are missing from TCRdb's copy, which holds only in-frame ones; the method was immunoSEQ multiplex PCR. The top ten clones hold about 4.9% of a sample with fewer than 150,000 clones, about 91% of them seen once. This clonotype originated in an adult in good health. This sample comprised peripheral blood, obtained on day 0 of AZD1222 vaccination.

The DNA of the CDR3 is TGTGCCAGCTCACCGGGCCCGGGGTATGGCTACACCTTC. Encoded protein: CASSPGPGYGYTF. The V call is TRBV18, the J call TRBJ1-2; the D is unclear. Trimming left V 3 bases short and J 5 bases short, with 10 bases between. CDR1 and CDR2 (germline): KGHSH, LQKENI. The CDR3 is 13 amino acids. The variable domain in full, completed from reference TRBV18 and TRBJ1-2, reads NAGVMQNPRHLVRRRGQEARLRCSPMKGHSHVYWYRQLPEEGLKFMVYLQKENIIDESGMPKERFSAEFPKEGPSILRIQQVVRGDSAAYFCASSPGPGYGYTFGSGTRLTVV.